The text below deals with one T cell receptor (beta chain). Using immunoSEQ multiplex PCR, the repertoire was profiled, and TCRdb retains in-frame clones only, with some absent. This sample has about 400,000 clones, with approximately 95% found just once. Germline CDR1 is SGHTA and CDR2 is FQGNSA. The V gene end was trimmed by 4 bases and the J gene end by 5 bases; junction bases not matched to a gene: 13. CDR3 length equals 16 residues. These data originate in a study of shared T cell receptors in the human thymus. The TCR was taken from a human donor. Sequenced: thymocytes. This chain connects TRBV7-2 to TRBJ2-7; 8 nucleotides align to TRBD2. The CDR3 protein is CASSSHPVAGGDEQYF. DNA of the CDR3: TGTGCCAGCAGCTCCCATCCAGTGGCGGGAGGCGACGAGCAGTACTTC.